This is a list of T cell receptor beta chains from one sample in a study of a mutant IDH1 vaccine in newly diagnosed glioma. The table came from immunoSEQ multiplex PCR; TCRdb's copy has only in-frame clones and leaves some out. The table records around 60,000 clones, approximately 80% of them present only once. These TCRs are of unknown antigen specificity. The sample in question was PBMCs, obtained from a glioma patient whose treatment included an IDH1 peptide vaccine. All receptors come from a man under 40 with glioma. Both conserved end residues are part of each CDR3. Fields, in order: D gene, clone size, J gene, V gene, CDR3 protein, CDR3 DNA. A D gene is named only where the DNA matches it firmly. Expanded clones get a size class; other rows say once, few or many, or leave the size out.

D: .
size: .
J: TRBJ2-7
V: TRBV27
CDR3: CASSPSSILQQYF
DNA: TGTGCCAGCAGTCCCTCTTCCATACTTCAGCAGTACTTC

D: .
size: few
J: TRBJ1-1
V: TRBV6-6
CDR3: CASSPGLSRKPEAFF
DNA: TGTGCCAGCAGCCCCGGACTTTCGAGGAAACCTGAAGCTTTCTTT

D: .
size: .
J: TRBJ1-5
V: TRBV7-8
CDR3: CASSLTENQPQHF
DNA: TGTGCCAGCAGCTTGACAGAAAATCAGCCCCAGCATTTT

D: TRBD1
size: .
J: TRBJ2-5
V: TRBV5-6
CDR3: CASSQTGQDQETQYF
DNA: TGTGCCAGCAGCCAAACCGGACAGGACCAAGAGACCCAGTACTTC

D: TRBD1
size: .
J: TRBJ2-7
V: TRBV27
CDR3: CASSPTGSVFEQYF
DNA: TGTGCCAGCAGTCCGACAGGGTCCGTTTTTGAGCAGTACTTC

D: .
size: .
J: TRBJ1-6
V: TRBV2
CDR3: CASSTRGVVNSPLHF
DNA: TGTGCCAGCAGTACAAGGGGGGTTGTAAATTCACCCCTCCACTTT

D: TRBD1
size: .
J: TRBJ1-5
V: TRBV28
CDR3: CASSSPRQGASQPQHF
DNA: TGTGCCAGCAGTTCCCCAAGGCAGGGGGCGAGTCAGCCCCAGCATTTT

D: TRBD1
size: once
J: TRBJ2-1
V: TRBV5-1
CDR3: CASSFLGQGSEQFF
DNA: TGCGCCAGCAGCTTCCTAGGACAGGGGTCTGAGCAGTTCTTC

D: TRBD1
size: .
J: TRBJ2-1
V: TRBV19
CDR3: CASSSQGKQFF
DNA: TGTGCCAGTAGTTCACAGGGGAAGCAGTTCTTC

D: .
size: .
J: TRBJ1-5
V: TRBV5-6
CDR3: CASSSGHYNQPQHF
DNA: TGTGCCAGCAGCTCGGGACATTACAATCAGCCCCAGCATTTT

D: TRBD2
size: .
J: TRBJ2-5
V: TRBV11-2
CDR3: CASSRRLAGHQETQYF
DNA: TGTGCCAGCAGCCGTCGACTAGCGGGGCACCAAGAGACCCAGTACTTC

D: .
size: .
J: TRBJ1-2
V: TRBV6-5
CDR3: CASSHEGSGYTF
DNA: TGTGCCAGCAGCCACGAGGGGTCTGGCTACACCTTC

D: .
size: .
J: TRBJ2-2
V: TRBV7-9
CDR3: CASSKGLQNTGELFF
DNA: TGTGCCAGCAGCAAGGGACTTCAAAACACCGGGGAGCTGTTTTTT

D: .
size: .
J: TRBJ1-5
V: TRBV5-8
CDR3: CASSSGLVPNQPQHF
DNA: TGTGCCAGCAGCTCGGGACTGGTGCCAAATCAGCCCCAGCATTTT

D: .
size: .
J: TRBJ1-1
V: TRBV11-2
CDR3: CASSLNDQGNTEAFF
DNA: TGTGCCAGCAGCTTAAACGACCAGGGGAACACTGAAGCTTTCTTT

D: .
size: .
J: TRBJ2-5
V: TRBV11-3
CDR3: CASSWGSQETQYF
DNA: TGTGCCAGCAGCTGGGGGTCACAAGAGACCCAGTACTTC

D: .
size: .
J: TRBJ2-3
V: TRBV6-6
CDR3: CASSATGAGAGDTQYF
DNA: TGTGCCAGCAGTGCCACGGGGGCGGGGGCAGGAGATACGCAGTATTTT

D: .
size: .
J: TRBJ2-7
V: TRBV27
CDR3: CASSSSRRDLSYEQYF
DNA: TGTGCCAGCAGTTCCTCTCGCCGGGACCTCTCCTACGAGCAGTACTTC

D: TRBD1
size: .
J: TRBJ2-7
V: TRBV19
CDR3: CASSPGQGGTYEQYF
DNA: TGTGCCAGTAGCCCTGGACAGGGGGGAACCTACGAGCAGTACTTC

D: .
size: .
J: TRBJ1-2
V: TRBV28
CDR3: CASSPRHKSGGYTF
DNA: TGTGCCAGCAGTCCGCGACACAAATCGGGGGGCTACACCTTC

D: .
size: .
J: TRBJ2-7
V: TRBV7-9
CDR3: CASSDGTYEQYF
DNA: TGTGCCAGCAGCGACGGTACCTACGAGCAGTACTTC

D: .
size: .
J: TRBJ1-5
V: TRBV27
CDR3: CASSSDITSNQPQHF
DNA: TGTGCCAGCAGTTCGGACATTACTAGCAATCAGCCCCAGCATTTT

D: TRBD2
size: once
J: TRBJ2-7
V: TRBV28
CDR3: CASSLFLAGWSSYEQYF
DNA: TGTGCCAGCAGTTTGTTTCTAGCGGGGTGGAGCTCCTACGAGCAGTACTTC

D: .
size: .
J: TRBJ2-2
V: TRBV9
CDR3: CASSVGPNTGELFF
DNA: TGTGCTAGCAGCGTAGGACCTAACACCGGGGAGCTGTTTTTT

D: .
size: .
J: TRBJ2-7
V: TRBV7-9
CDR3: CASSFRSGAGKTYEQYF
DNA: TGTGCCAGCAGCTTTCGATCGGGGGCAGGGAAAACCTACGAGCAGTACTTC

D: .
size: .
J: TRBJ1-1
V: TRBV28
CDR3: CASSLPGSNTEAFF
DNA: TGTGCCAGCAGTTTACCGGGGTCCAACACTGAAGCTTTCTTT

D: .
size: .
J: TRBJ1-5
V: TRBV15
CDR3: CATSAWRGQPQHF
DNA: TGTGCCACCAGCGCCTGGCGGGGTCAGCCCCAGCATTTT

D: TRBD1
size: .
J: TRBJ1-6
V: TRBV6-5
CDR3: CASSPGTGGGSPLHF
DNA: TGTGCCAGCAGTCCCGGGACAGGGGGTGGTTCACCCCTCCACTTT

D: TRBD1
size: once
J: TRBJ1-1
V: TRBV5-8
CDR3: CASSSRGTGNTEAFF
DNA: TGTGCCAGCAGCTCAAGAGGGACAGGGAACACTGAAGCTTTCTTT

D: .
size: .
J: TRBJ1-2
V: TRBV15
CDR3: CATSREGGPGGYTF
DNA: TGTGCCACCAGCAGAGAAGGTGGCCCCGGGGGCTACACCTTC

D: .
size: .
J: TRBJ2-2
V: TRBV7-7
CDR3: CASSLAGTGELFF
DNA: TGTGCCAGCAGCTTAGCCGGCACCGGGGAGCTGTTTTTT

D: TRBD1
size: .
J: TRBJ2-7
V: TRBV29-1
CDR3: CSVWGGTGKYEQYF
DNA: TGCAGCGTCTGGGGGGGGACAGGGAAGTACGAGCAGTACTTC

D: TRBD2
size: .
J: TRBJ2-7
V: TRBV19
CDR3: CASSIGGLSYEQYF
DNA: TGTGCCAGTAGTATTGGGGGACTAAGCTACGAGCAGTACTTC

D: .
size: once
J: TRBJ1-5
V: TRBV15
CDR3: CATRRAGNQPQHF
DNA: TGTGCCACCAGGAGAGCGGGCAATCAGCCCCAGCATTTT

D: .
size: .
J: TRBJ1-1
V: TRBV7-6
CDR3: CASSLGSENTEAFF
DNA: TGTGCCAGCAGCTTAGGAAGCGAGAACACTGAAGCTTTCTTT

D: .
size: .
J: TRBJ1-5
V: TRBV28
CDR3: CASTLQPNQPQHF
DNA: TGTGCCAGCACTTTACAGCCCAATCAGCCCCAGCATTTT

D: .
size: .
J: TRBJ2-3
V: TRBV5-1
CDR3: CASASGTQITDTQYF
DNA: TGCGCCAGCGCCTCCGGGACCCAAATAACAGATACGCAGTATTTT

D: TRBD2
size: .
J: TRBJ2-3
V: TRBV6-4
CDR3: CASSLTSGGVDTQYF
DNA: TGTGCCAGCAGTCTGACTAGCGGGGGGGTGGATACGCAGTATTTT

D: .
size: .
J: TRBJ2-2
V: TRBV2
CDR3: CASSEVFGRTNTGELFF
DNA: TGTGCCAGCAGTGAAGTTTTCGGACGGACTAACACCGGGGAGCTGTTTTTT

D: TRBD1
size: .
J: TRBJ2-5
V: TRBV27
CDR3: CASSSGQGFQETQYF
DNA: TGTGCCAGCAGTTCGGGACAGGGCTTTCAAGAGACCCAGTACTTC

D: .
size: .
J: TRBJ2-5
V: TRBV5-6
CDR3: CASSSDRRGETQYF
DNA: TGTGCCAGCAGCTCTGACAGAAGAGGGGAGACCCAGTACTTC

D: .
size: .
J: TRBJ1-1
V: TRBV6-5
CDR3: CASSPTGHPNTEAFF
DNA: TGTGCCAGCAGTCCAACGGGACATCCGAACACTGAAGCTTTCTTT

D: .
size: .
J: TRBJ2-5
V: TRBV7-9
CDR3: CASSLAVGRLQETQYF
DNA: TGTGCCAGCAGCTTAGCCGTGGGACGTCTCCAAGAGACCCAGTACTTC

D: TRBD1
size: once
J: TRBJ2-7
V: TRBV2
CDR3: CASSDSRGQGIHEQYF
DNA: TGTGCCAGCAGTGATTCTCGGGGACAGGGGATCCACGAGCAGTACTTC

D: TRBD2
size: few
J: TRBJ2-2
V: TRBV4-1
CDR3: CASSQVGLAVNTGELFF
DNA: TGCGCCAGCAGCCAAGTCGGACTAGCAGTGAACACCGGGGAGCTGTTTTTT

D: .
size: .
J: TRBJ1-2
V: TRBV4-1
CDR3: CASSQGEKSYGYTF
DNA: TGCGCCAGCAGCCAGGGAGAGAAATCCTATGGCTACACCTTC

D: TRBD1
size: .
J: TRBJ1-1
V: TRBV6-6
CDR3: CASRTGTGRTEAFF
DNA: TGTGCCAGCAGAACCGGGACAGGGAGAACTGAAGCTTTCTTT

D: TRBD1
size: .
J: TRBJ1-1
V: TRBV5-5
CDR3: CASRWDRTSTEAFF
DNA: TGTGCCAGCAGATGGGACAGGACGAGCACTGAAGCTTTCTTT

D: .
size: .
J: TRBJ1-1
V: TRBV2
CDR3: CASRRGEAFF
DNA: TGTGCCAGCAGGCGGGGGGAAGCTTTCTTT

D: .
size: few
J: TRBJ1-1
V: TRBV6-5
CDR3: CASSQRQATEAFF
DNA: TGTGCCAGCAGTCAACGACAGGCCACTGAAGCTTTCTTT